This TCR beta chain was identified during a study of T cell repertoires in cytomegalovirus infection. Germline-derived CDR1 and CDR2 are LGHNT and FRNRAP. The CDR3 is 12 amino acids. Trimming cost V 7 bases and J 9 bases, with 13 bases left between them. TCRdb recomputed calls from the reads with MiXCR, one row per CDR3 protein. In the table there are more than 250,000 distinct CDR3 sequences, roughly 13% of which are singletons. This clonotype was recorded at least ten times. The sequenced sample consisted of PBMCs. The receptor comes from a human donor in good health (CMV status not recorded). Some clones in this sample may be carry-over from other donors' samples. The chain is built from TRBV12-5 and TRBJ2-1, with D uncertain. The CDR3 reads CASALDGSEQFF. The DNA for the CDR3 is TGTGCTAGTGCCCTGGACGGTAGTGAGCAGTTCTTC.